These 23 T cell receptor beta chains came from one sample sequenced in a study of shared clonotypes between healthy human individuals. The assay was immunoSEQ multiplex PCR, and TCRdb's table has in-frame clones only and misses some. The sample holds 1 million to 1.2 million clones, around three quarters seen once. Sequences were obtained from memory CD4+ T cells from PBMCs. Described subset: CD45RA-negative fraction. These receptor sequences come from a man aged 18-30 years in good health. Some clones in this sample may be carry-over from other donors' samples.

There are a few counts of this clone. The chain is built from TRBV29-1 and TRBJ1-2; the D gene is possibly TRBD1 (6 bases). Germline loops: CDR1 SQVTM, CDR2 ANQGSEA. The CDR3 has 12 residues. Trimming removed 5 bases at V and 8 bases at J, with 15 bases between. Here the CDR3 reads CSVSTTGPGYTF. CDR3 coding DNA: TGCAGCGTTTCTACTACAGGGCCGGGCTACACCTTC.

This chain uses TRBV6-6 with TRBJ2-7, with a possible D match to TRBD1 (5 bases). V shed 4 bases and J shed 9 bases, with 13 bases lying between them. Germline values: CDR1 MNHNY, CDR2 SVGAGI (reference sequence). This CDR3 is 12 amino acids long. The CDR3 reads CASSLAGRWQYF. For the CDR3, the DNA is TGTGCCAGCAGTTTGGCAGGGCGTTGGCAGTACTTC.

The chain uses TRBV28 and TRBJ2-7; 7 bases are a match to TRBD2. The germline CDR1 and CDR2 sequences are MDHEN and SYDVKM. The J segment lost 0 bases and the V segment lost 6 bases, leaving 5 bases of the junction unmatched. This CDR3 has 14 amino acids. The CDR3 loop reads CASRLAESSYEQYF. CDR3 nucleotides: TGTGCCAGCAGGCTAGCGGAGAGCTCCTACGAGCAGTACTTC.

The chain employs TRBV28 and TRBJ2-5, with D possibly TRBD2 on 5 matching bases. The J call may be incorrect, as the DNA end agrees better with TRBJ2-7. In germline, CDR1 is MDHEN, CDR2 SYDVKM. This CDR3 is built from 15 residues. The chain's CDR3 is CASSGAGFTSYEQYF. CDR3 DNA sequence: TGTGCCAGCAGTGGCGCGGGTTTCACCTCCTACGAGCAGTACTTC.

This chain links TRBV7-2 with TRBJ1-2; possibly TRBD1 for D (5 bases). Germline-derived CDR1 and CDR2 are SGHTA and FQGNSA. Deletions cut 8 bases from V and 4 bases from J, with 17 bases between. The CDR3 has 14 amino acids. The CDR3 sequence is CASSEVRQSYGYTF. The CDR3, as DNA: TGTGCCAGCTCCGAAGTAAGACAGAGCTATGGCTACACCTTC.

This rearrangement joins TRBV7-9 to TRBJ2-5, with D possibly being TRBD1 (7 bases). Germline CDR1 and CDR2: SEHNR and FQNEAQ (reference sequence). Trimming removed 10 bases from V and 1 base from J, with 16 bases in between. The CDR3 consists of 14 residues. CDR3 DNA sequence: TGTGCCATCGGGGGACAGACCTTCCAAGAGACCCAGTACTTC. Protein product: CAIGGQTFQETQYF. Combining the CDR3 with reference TRBV7-9 and TRBJ2-5 gives the whole variable domain DTGVSQNPRHKITKRGQNVTFRCDPISEHNRLYWYRQTLGQGPEFLTYFQNEAQLEKSRLLSDRFSAERPKGSFSTLEIQRTEQGDSAMYLCAIGGQTFQETQYFGPGTRLLVL.

V is TRBV5-1 and J is TRBJ2-5; D may be TRBD1 (6 bases). CDR3 length: 15 amino acids. CDR1 is SGHRS and CDR2 is YFSETQ in the germline V gene. Trimming removed 4 bases at V and 3 bases at J, with 16 bases between. As DNA, the CDR3 is TGCGCCAGCAGCCCCCGGCTAGGGGGTGAAGAGACCCAGTACTTC. Protein product: CASSPRLGGEETQYF. Full variable domain (rest looked up from reference TRBV5-1 and TRBJ2-5): KAGVTQTPRYLIKTRGQQVTLSCSPISGHRSVSWYQQTPGQGLQFLFEYFSETQRNKGNFPGRFSGRQFSNSRSEMNVSTLELGDSALYLCASSPRLGGEETQYFGPGTRLLVL.

This clone has a handful of counts. The chain employs TRBV6-1 and TRBJ1-2; D is ambiguous. The CDR3 length is 11 residues. CDR1 is MNHNS, CDR2 SASEGT, per germline. V was trimmed by 6 bases and J by 8 bases, leaving 10 bases between them. DNA for the CDR3: TGTGCCAGCAGACTCGTGGGGGGCTACACCTTC. This gives the protein CASRLVGGYTF.

This chain joins TRBV7-2 and TRBJ2-3; D is ambiguous. The V end lost 3 bases, the J end lost 10 bases, and 14 bases lay between the germline ends. From germline, CDR1 is SGHTA and CDR2 FQGNSA. The CDR3 has 13 amino acids. CDR3 in amino acids: CASSFMVTNAQYF. The CDR3 DNA follows: TGTGCCAGCAGCTTCATGGTAACTAATGCGCAGTATTTT.

Turning to this clone: Being one base from a much bigger clone, this may be a read error. The chain uses TRBV6-1 and TRBJ2-5; the D is unclear. The J call is in doubt because the DNA end fits TRBJ2-7 better. Germline V gene lookup returns CDR1 MNHNS and CDR2 SASEGT. There are 13 residues in the CDR3. The chain's CDR3 is CASSLRAPYEQYF. The CDR3 nucleotides read TGTGCCAGCAGTTTAAGGGCCCCCTACGAGCAGTACTTC.

The chain is built from TRBV7-2 and TRBJ2-1; D unresolved. This CDR3 region has 15 residues. Trimming cost V 0 bases and J 8 bases, with 14 bases left between them. CDR1 SGHTA and CDR2 FQGNSA come from the germline V gene. Here the CDR3 reads CASSLARKGRHEQFF. CDR3 nucleotides: TGTGCCAGCAGCTTAGCGAGAAAGGGCCGCCATGAGCAGTTCTTC.

The rearrangement uses TRBV7-9 and TRBJ2-1, with unresolved D. The CDR3 totals 12 residues. CDR1 is SEHNR and CDR2 is FQNEAQ in the germline V gene (reference sequence). The V and J ends lost 6 bases and 6 bases respectively, with 9 bases between them. This CDR3 reads CASRRLSNEQFF. DNA of the CDR3: TGTGCCAGCAGGCGACTTTCCAATGAGCAGTTCTTC.

This chain joins TRBV11-2 and TRBJ2-5; 12 nucleotides match TRBD2. Trimming cost V 5 bases and J 4 bases; bases outside gene matches: 8. Germline lookup yields CDR1 SGHAT and CDR2 FQNNGV. The CDR3 runs to 16 residues. This CDR3 is CASSPASGRVVETQYF. Written as DNA, the CDR3 is TGTGCCAGCAGCCCCGCTAGCGGGAGGGTGGTAGAGACCCAGTACTTC.

This clone was observed a handful of times. The CDR3 sequence: CASSRAGTSGSDTQYF. As DNA, the CDR3 is TGTGCCAGCAGTAGAGCCGGGACTAGCGGGAGCGATACGCAGTATTTT. This chain links TRBV6-4 with TRBJ2-3; 14 bases match TRBD2. The CDR3 loop spans 16 amino acids. In germline, CDR1 is MRHNA, CDR2 SNTAGT. The ends lost 5 bases at V and 6 bases at J; junction bases unmatched: 7.

The gene calls are TRBV2 and TRBJ2-7; 9 bases match TRBD2. The J segment lost 2 bases and the V segment lost 10 bases, leaving 12 bases of the junction unmatched. The CDR3 runs to 15 residues. The V gene's germline CDR1 is SNHLY and CDR2 FYNNEI. CDR3 protein: CATPGASGKPYEQYF. The CDR3 nucleotides read TGTGCCACACCCGGGGCTAGCGGGAAGCCCTACGAGCAGTACTTC.

V gene TRBV6-1 combines with J gene TRBJ1-4; D not resolved. CDR3 size: 15 residues. The germline gives CDR1 MNHNS, CDR2 SASEGT. Trimming removed 5 bases from V and 4 bases from J, with 14 bases in between. The chain's CDR3 is CASSTRTADNEKLFF. CDR3 in DNA: TGTGCCAGCAGTACCCGGACTGCCGATAATGAAAAACTGTTTTTT.

J is TRBJ2-1 and V is TRBV28; 9 nucleotides match TRBD2. Trimming at V came to 3 bases and at J to 9 bases, leaving 9 bases not matched to a gene. The germline gives CDR1 MDHEN, CDR2 SYDVKM. The CDR3 contains 15 residues. The CDR3 is CASSFGGRVSREQFF. DNA for the CDR3: TGTGCCAGCAGTTTTGGCGGGAGGGTATCACGTGAGCAGTTCTTC.

As for this clone: Other DNA sequences in this sample translate to the same CDR3. This sequence joins TRBV10-3 and TRBJ2-6; D not resolved. CDR3 size: 15 residues. V was cut by 0 bases and J by 0 bases, with 3 bases left in between. The germline V gene encodes CDR1 ENHRY and CDR2 SYGVKD. The CDR3 spells CAISESGSGANVLTF. The CDR3 region has the DNA TGTGCCATCAGTGAGTCAGGCTCTGGGGCCAACGTCCTGACTTTC.

This clone has more than one count but fewer than ten. CDR3 sequence: CASSLPSTEAFF. The CDR3 DNA sequence: TGTGCCAGCAGTCTCCCAAGCACTGAAGCTTTCTTT. V is TRBV28 and J is TRBJ1-1; unclear D gene. The CDR3 sequence is 12 residues long. Germline values: CDR1 MDHEN, CDR2 SYDVKM. Between the trimmed V and J ends, which lost 5 bases and 4 bases, there was a span of 8 bases.

The chain uses TRBV6-5 and TRBJ2-7; no definite D call. This CDR3 is 15 amino acids long. Germline CDR1 and CDR2: MNHEY and SVGAGI. With 0 bases removed from V and 1 base from J, the gap between germline ends came to 10 bases. The CDR3 protein is CASSYSRARSYEQYF. The CDR3 region has the DNA TGTGCCAGCAGTTACTCCCGGGCTCGATCCTACGAGCAGTACTTC.

This clone appeared a few times. The chain combines TRBV30 with TRBJ2-4; TRBD1 agrees at 9 bases. The CDR3 consists of 12 residues. CDR1 is GTSNPN, CDR2 SVGIG, per germline (reference sequence). Trimming cost V 1 base and J 10 bases; bases outside gene matches: 2. As DNA, the CDR3 is TGTGCCTGGAGTGGGACAGGGGAAATTCAGTACTTC. The encoded protein is CAWSGTGEIQYF.

The table lists this clone with a few counts. V and J are TRBV4-1 and TRBJ2-1; 12 positions match TRBD2. The CDR3 is 13 amino acids. V shed 5 bases, J shed 9 bases, and the junction held 2 bases outside the gene matches. Germline V lookup: CDR1 MGHRA, CDR2 YSYEKL. The CDR3 nucleotides are TGCGCCAGCAGCGCTAGCGGGAGGGTTGAGCAGTTCTTC. This codes for CASSASGRVEQFF.

This clone was found a few times. CDR3 DNA: TGTGCCAGCAGCACAGGGTACAGGGCCACCGGGGAGCTGTTTTTT. Translated, it gives CASSTGYRATGELFF. The rearrangement uses TRBV7-2 and TRBJ2-2; TRBD1 might be the D (6 bases). V gave up 5 bases and J gave up 4 bases, with 14 bases separating them. The CDR3 totals 15 residues. The germline gives CDR1 SGHTA, CDR2 FQGNSA.